The clone carrying this T cell receptor (beta chain) was counted a few times. The target antigen is unknown. The data were obtained in a study of T cells in Graves' hyperthyroidism and ophthalmopathy. Findings of the study overall: Most thyroid-expanded clonotypes above 0.001 were also found in blood.

From RNA transcripts, TCR beta CDR3 regions were amplified. TCR CDR3 underwent first-round RT-PCR with the HTBI primer set. A single record per CDR3 protein comes from TCRdb applying MiXCR to the multiplex PCR reads. The sample carries roughly 200,000 distinct CDR3 sequences, around 17% recorded once. Subjects aged 18 to 65 presented with newly diagnosed hyperthyroidism of less than 2 months' duration. PBMCs were collected from a roughly 9.7 ml volume of fresh peripheral blood. This sequence originates from a man between 40 and 49 years old with Graves' hyperthyroidism. Specimen: blood.

CDR3 in amino acids: CASSYSGTADEKLFF. Here the CDR3 DNA reads TGTGCCAGCAGTTACTCAGGGACAGCCGATGAAAAACTGTTTTTT. This rearrangement joins TRBV6-6 to TRBJ1-4; 7 bases are shared with TRBD1. V shed 0 bases, J shed 6 bases, and the junction held 4 bases outside the gene matches. The CDR3 runs to 15 residues. Germline CDR1 and CDR2: MNHNY and SVGAGI (reference sequence).